A single sample gave rise to the 27 T cell receptor beta chains below, sequenced in a study of blood T cell repertoires in COVID-19. Generated by immunoSEQ multiplex PCR, the TCRdb table keeps only in-frame clones and is missing some. Of about 120,000 clones in the sample, approximately 87% were seen once. Sequencing was done on a sample of peripheral blood. Receptors were obtained from a man aged 60-69 years with acute or convalescent COVID-19.

This clone counts as medium-sized. The chain carries TRBV18 and TRBJ2-4; tentatively, D is TRBD1 (6 bases). Trimming stripped 6 bases from V and 1 base from J, with 7 bases between. Per germline, CDR1 KGHSH and CDR2 LQKENI. This CDR3 has 13 amino acids. The CDR3 nucleotides read TGTGCCAGCTCCCAGGGGGCCAAAAACATTCAGTACTTC. Translation: CASSQGAKNIQYF.

The chain is built from TRBV6-6 and TRBJ2-2; the match to TRBD2 covers 10 bases. J lost 3 bases, V lost 8 bases, and 18 bases had no gene match. This CDR3 comprises 19 residues. Germline CDR1 is MNHNY and CDR2 is SVGAGI (reference sequence). The CDR3 reads CASRRWGLAGVLDTGELFF. CDR3 DNA sequence: TGTGCCAGCCGTCGATGGGGGCTAGCGGGAGTTTTGGACACCGGGGAGCTGTTTTTT.

This clone was seen a handful of times. The chain employs TRBV29-1 and TRBJ2-3; possible D gene TRBD1, 6 bases. Between the trimmed V and J ends, which lost 1 base and 3 bases, there was a span of 11 bases. The germline V gene encodes CDR1 SQVTM and CDR2 ANQGSEA. The CDR3 extends over 14 amino acids. The CDR3 sequence is CSVEGTGWTDTQYF. Here the CDR3 DNA reads TGCAGCGTTGAAGGTACAGGGTGGACAGATACGCAGTATTTT.

The chain employs TRBV7-3 and TRBJ2-1; a weak D match, TRBD2 (5 bases). The V end lost 3 bases, the J end lost 8 bases, and 11 bases lay between the germline ends. CDR1 is SGHTA, CDR2 FQGTGA, per germline. The CDR3 extends over 13 amino acids. As DNA, the CDR3 is TGTGCCAGCAGCTTTCGACCCGGGGATGAGCAGTTCTTC. It encodes CASSFRPGDEQFF. The full variable domain, in which reference TRBV7-3 and TRBJ2-1 provide the parts outside the CDR3, is GAGVSQTPSNKVTEKGKYVELRCDPISGHTALYWYRQSLGQGPEFLIYFQGTGAADDSGLPNDRFFAVRPEGSVSTLKIQRTERGDSAVYLCASSFRPGDEQFFGPGTRLTVL.

This chain connects TRBV29-1 to TRBJ2-7; D is perhaps TRBD1 (5 bases). Germline V gene data show CDR1 as SQVTM and CDR2 as ANQGSEA. Trimming took off 3 bases at V and 4 bases at J, with 13 bases between the two ends. The CDR3 spans 13 residues. The CDR3 loop reads CSVEVDTRYEQYF. The CDR3, as DNA: TGCAGCGTTGAGGTGGACACCCGATACGAGCAGTACTTC.

For the CDR3, the DNA is TGCAGCGTTGCAAAGACTAGCGGGAGTTCCACAGATACGCAGTATTTT. This translates into CSVAKTSGSSTDTQYF. The J gene is TRBJ2-3, the V gene TRBV29-1, with 12 bases aligning to TRBD2. Germline V gene data show CDR1 as SQVTM and CDR2 as ANQGSEA. The trim removed 4 bases at V and 2 bases at J, leaving 7 bases unmatched. CDR3 length equals 16 residues.

The CDR3 coding sequence is TGTGCCAGCAGTGAGTCGGGATTCTACACCTTC. Protein sequence: CASSESGFYTF. V is TRBV6-1 and J is TRBJ1-2; the D is unclear. V was shortened by 3 bases and J by 10 bases, with 9 bases between the two germline ends. The CDR3 spans 11 residues. CDR1 MNHNS and CDR2 SASEGT come from the germline V gene.

The gene calls are TRBV2 and TRBJ2-7; TRBD2 is a possible D gene (5 bases). CDR1 and CDR2 (germline): SNHLY, FYNNEI. V shed 8 bases and J shed 6 bases, with 11 bases lying between them. The CDR3 covers 11 residues. As DNA, the CDR3 is TGTGCCAGCCGGTCAGAGGGCGAGCAGTACTTC. Protein: CASRSEGEQYF.

This clone was observed a few times. The rearrangement joins TRBV7-9 to TRBJ2-3; D gene ambiguous. The CDR3 runs to 14 residues. Germline CDR1 is SEHNR and CDR2 is FQNEAQ (reference sequence). With 2 bases removed from V and 7 bases from J, the gap between germline ends came to 13 bases. CDR3 loop: CASSLSATGHTQYF. CDR3 nucleotide sequence: TGTGCCAGCAGCTTAAGCGCGACCGGTCATACGCAGTATTTT.

V and J are TRBV3-1 (or the pseudogene TRBV3-2) and TRBJ2-3; no definite D call. Trimming cost V 1 base and J 5 bases, with 13 bases left between them. The V gene's germline CDR1 is LGHDT and CDR2 YNNKEL (reference sequence). CDR3 length: 15 amino acids. The chain's CDR3 is CASSQVEALGDTQYF. CDR3 nucleotides: TGTGCCAGCAGCCAAGTAGAAGCGTTAGGAGATACGCAGTATTTT.

This rearrangement joins TRBV6-6 to TRBJ1-6; D perhaps matches TRBD1 (6 bases). V was shortened by 6 bases and J by 7 bases, with 16 bases between the two germline ends. This CDR3 region has 15 residues. Germline V gene lookup returns CDR1 MNHNY and CDR2 SVGAGI (reference sequence). Here the CDR3 DNA reads TGTGCCAGCAGGGGTCCAGAGGGGGTGAATTCACCCCTCCACTTT. This translates into CASRGPEGVNSPLHF.

The gene calls are TRBV5-4 and TRBJ2-6; D is perhaps TRBD2 (6 bases). With 3 bases removed from V and 0 bases from J, the gap between germline ends came to 16 bases. Germline V gene sequence: CDR1 SGHNT, CDR2 YYREEE (reference sequence). The CDR3 spans 18 residues. The DNA for the CDR3 is TGTGCCAGCAGCTCGGGGACTTTTTCCTCCTCTGGGGCCAACGTCCTGACTTTC. Encoded protein: CASSSGTFSSSGANVLTF.

This rearrangement joins TRBV24-1 to TRBJ1-1, with TRBD1 as a possible D gene (6 bases). The CDR3 covers 16 residues. From germline, CDR1 is KGHDR and CDR2 SFDVKD. With 2 bases removed from V and 5 bases from J, the gap between germline ends came to 17 bases. Here the CDR3 DNA reads TGTGCCACCAGTGATTCCACGACAGGACCTAGGACTGAAGCTTTCTTT. Protein product: CATSDSTTGPRTEAFF.

This rearrangement joins TRBV27 to TRBJ2-3, with D maybe TRBD1 (5 bases). The V gene's germline CDR1 is MNHEY and CDR2 SMNVEV (reference sequence). Trimming shortened V by 8 bases and J by 2 bases, and 17 bases separated the two germline ends. This CDR3 region has 15 residues. CDR3 DNA: TGTGCCAGCTCTCTAATGGGGCCAGACACAGATACGCAGTATTTT. Protein product: CASSLMGPDTDTQYF.

V is TRBV30 and J is TRBJ2-2, with 7 bases fitting TRBD1. Germline lookup yields CDR1 GTSNPN and CDR2 SVGIG (reference sequence). Trimming at V came to 7 bases and at J to 4 bases, leaving 12 bases not matched to a gene. This CDR3 has 15 amino acids. The CDR3 region is CASTRGTVATGELFF. The CDR3 DNA is TGTGCCTCCACACGAGGGACAGTGGCCACCGGGGAGCTGTTTTTT.

As DNA, the CDR3 is TGTGCCAGTAGTCCCGGGCAGACAGAAGAGACCCAGTACTTC. Residues: CASSPGQTEETQYF. This chain links TRBV19 with TRBJ2-5; perhaps TRBD1 as D (5 bases). Trimming removed 5 bases from V and 3 bases from J, with 13 bases in between. CDR1 is LNHDA and CDR2 is SQIVND in the germline V gene (reference sequence). The CDR3 runs 14 residues.

This chain links TRBV28 with TRBJ2-7; TRBD1 agrees at 9 bases. V was pared by 5 bases and J by 3 bases, with 8 bases of the junction left unmatched. This CDR3 region has 15 residues. Germline V CDR1 and CDR2: MDHEN, SYDVKM. The CDR3, as DNA: TGTGCCAGCAGTCTTGGAGGGACAGGGATCTACGAGCAGTACTTC. Protein: CASSLGGTGIYEQYF.

The chain uses TRBV5-1 and TRBJ2-2, with D hard to call. CDR1 and CDR2 from the germline V gene are SGHRS and YFSETQ. The CDR3 has 14 amino acids. V was cut by 0 bases and J by 0 bases, with 3 bases left in between. CDR3: CASSLVTNTGELFF. CDR3 nucleotides: TGCGCCAGCAGCTTGGTTACGAACACCGGGGAGCTGTTTTTT.

The CDR3 DNA is TGTGCCAGCAGCCCGACAGGGGCCCAAAACATTCAGTACTTC. Protein: CASSPTGAQNIQYF. This sequence joins TRBV3-1 (or the pseudogene TRBV3-2) and TRBJ2-4; TRBD1 matches at 8 bases. The germline V gene has CDR1 LGHDT and CDR2 YNNKEL (reference sequence). Trimming took 4 bases from V and 5 from J; bases not matched to a gene: 4. The CDR3 runs 14 residues.

The V and J genes are TRBV18 and TRBJ2-3, with 8 positions matching TRBD2. From germline, CDR1 is KGHSH and CDR2 LQKENI. V lost 5 bases, J lost 6 bases, and 4 bases stayed unmatched. The CDR3 has 13 amino acids. Written as DNA, the CDR3 is TGTGCCAGCTCAGATGGACTAGCTGATACGCAGTATTTT. Amino acids: CASSDGLADTQYF.

This chain connects TRBV11-2 to TRBJ2-1, with TRBD2 matching 8 bases. This CDR3 comprises 15 residues. Germline loops: CDR1 SGHAT, CDR2 FQNNGV. Trimming took 7 bases from V and 9 from J; bases not matched to a gene: 14. The CDR3 DNA reads TGTGCCAGCACTCCGATGGCTAGCGGGCCCAGTGAGCAGTTCTTC. Protein sequence: CASTPMASGPSEQFF.

The V gene is TRBV24-1, the J gene TRBJ2-3; weak D call: TRBD2 (6 bases). With 3 bases removed from V and 5 bases from J, the gap between germline ends came to 14 bases. From germline, CDR1 is KGHDR and CDR2 SFDVKD. The CDR3 is 15 residues long. The CDR3 loop is CATSDVRGLGDTQYF. The CDR3 DNA is TGTGCCACCAGTGATGTCCGGGGACTGGGAGATACGCAGTATTTT.

This clone was seen a handful of times. This sequence joins TRBV2 and TRBJ2-7; TRBD1 agrees at 9 bases. This CDR3 is 14 amino acids long. Trimming cost V 4 bases and J 6 bases; bases outside gene matches: 7. CDR1 SNHLY and CDR2 FYNNEI come from the germline V gene. DNA of the CDR3: TGTGCCAGCAGTGGTCCGGGACAGGGACTCGAGCAGTACTTC. This encodes CASSGPGQGLEQYF.

The V and J genes are TRBV19 and TRBJ2-1; D possibly corresponds to TRBD2 (6 bases). CDR1 and CDR2 from the germline V gene are LNHDA and SQIVND (reference sequence). This CDR3 has 14 residues. The V and J ends lost 5 bases and 9 bases respectively, with 17 bases between them. The CDR3 sequence: CASSAGRPESEQFF. For the CDR3, the DNA is TGTGCCAGTAGTGCCGGGAGACCGGAAAGTGAGCAGTTCTTC. Looking up the rest from reference TRBV19 and TRBJ2-1 gives the full variable domain: DGGITQSPKYLFRKEGQNVTLSCEQNLNHDAMYWYRQDPGQGLRLIYYSQIVNDFQKGDIAEGYSVSREKKESFPLTVTSAQKNPTAFYLCASSAGRPESEQFFGPGTRLTVL.

The chain recombines TRBV4-3 with TRBJ2-1; 8 bases align to TRBD2. The V gene end was trimmed by 0 bases and the J gene end by 7 bases; junction bases not matched to a gene: 14. The CDR3 has 18 amino acids. CDR1 LGHNA and CDR2 YSLEER come from the germline V gene. CDR3 nucleotide sequence: TGCGCCAGCAGCCAAGATAAAGTGGGACTAGGGAGTAGGAATGAGCAGTTCTTC. Protein product: CASSQDKVGLGSRNEQFF.

The rearrangement links TRBV6-6 to TRBJ1-6; 10 nucleotides line up with TRBD1. This CDR3 has 16 amino acids. With 6 bases clipped from V and 0 bases from J, the junction kept 2 bases outside the gene matches. CDR1 and CDR2 (germline): MNHNY, SVGAGI (reference sequence). As DNA, the CDR3 is TGTGCCAGCAGGGACAGGGGGAGCTCCTATAATTCACCCCTCCACTTT. Translated: CASRDRGSSYNSPLHF.

The chain couples TRBV5-1 to TRBJ2-1, with 8 nucleotides matching TRBD1. The CDR3 is 14 residues long. Germline CDR1 reads SGHRS; CDR2 reads YFSETQ. V lost 4 bases and J lost 3; bases outside the gene matches: 3. The DNA for the CDR3 is TGCGCCAGCAGCGGGGGACAGGTCTACAATGAGCAGTTCTTC. The encoded protein is CASSGGQVYNEQFF.